These T cell receptor beta chains were read from a single sample in a study of a mutant IDH1 vaccine in newly diagnosed glioma. Using immunoSEQ multiplex PCR, the repertoire was profiled, and TCRdb retains in-frame clones only, with some absent. The repertoire holds roughly 74,000 clones, around 85% seen once, with roughly 0.74% in the top ten. Their recognized antigens are unknown. The specimen was PBMCs, collected from a glioma patient whose treatment included an IDH1 peptide vaccine. These TCRs come from a woman between 45 and 65 years old with glioma. The CDR3 runs from the conserved cysteine through the conserved F or W. The D gene is left open where the match is weak. Size is stated for part of the rows, as once, few or many counts, or as a class when the clone is expanded.

size: once; D: .; V: TRBV5-8; J: TRBJ2-5; CDR3: CASSSRTYQETQYF; DNA: TGTGCCAGCAGCTCCCGGACTTATCAAGAGACCCAGTACTTC
size: .; D: TRBD1; V: TRBV11-2; J: TRBJ1-3; CDR3: CASSLQGDSGNTIYF; DNA: TGTGCCAGCAGCTTACAGGGGGACTCTGGAAACACCATATATTTT
size: .; D: .; V: TRBV6-6; J: TRBJ1-2; CDR3: CASSYSGPYGYTF; DNA: TGTGCCAGCAGTTACTCCGGTCCCTATGGCTACACCTTC
size: .; D: .; V: TRBV27; J: TRBJ2-2; CDR3: CASSPMGAGELFF; DNA: TGTGCCAGCAGTCCCATGGGAGCCGGGGAGCTGTTTTTT
size: .; D: .; V: TRBV11-2; J: TRBJ2-1; CDR3: CASSLLGPRYNEQFF; DNA: TGTGCCAGCAGCTTACTTGGGCCTAGATACAATGAGCAGTTCTTC
size: .; D: TRBD2; V: TRBV5-1; J: TRBJ2-7; CDR3: CASSPGLAGYEQYF; DNA: TGCGCCAGCAGCCCAGGACTAGCGGGCTACGAGCAGTACTTC
size: .; D: .; V: TRBV30; J: TRBJ1-1; CDR3: CAWSRPPSTEAFF; DNA: TGTGCCTGGAGTCGGCCACCATCCACTGAAGCTTTCTTT
size: .; D: .; V: TRBV29-1; J: TRBJ1-1; CDR3: CSVELNTEAFF; DNA: TGCAGCGTTGAACTGAACACTGAAGCTTTCTTT
size: .; D: .; V: TRBV9; J: TRBJ1-2; CDR3: CASSVDGGRGYTF; DNA: TGTGCCAGCAGCGTAGATGGGGGGCGCGGCTACACCTTC
size: .; D: .; V: TRBV19; J: TRBJ1-4; CDR3: CASSRGLGPYNEKLFF; DNA: TGTGCCAGTAGCCGTGGGCTTGGACCTTATAATGAAAAACTGTTTTTT
size: .; D: TRBD1; V: TRBV6-1; J: TRBJ1-5; CDR3: CASSNPGGSQPQHF; DNA: TGTGCCAGCAGTAATCCAGGGGGCTCCCAGCCCCAGCATTTT
size: .; D: .; V: TRBV2; J: TRBJ2-3; CDR3: CASKFSESTDTQYF; DNA: TGTGCCAGCAAGTTTAGTGAGAGCACAGATACGCAGTATTTT
size: .; D: .; V: TRBV4-1; J: TRBJ2-1; CDR3: CASSQGVRARYNEQFF; DNA: TGCGCCAGCAGCCAAGGAGTCAGGGCCCGATACAATGAGCAGTTCTTC
size: .; D: TRBD1; V: TRBV7-9; J: TRBJ2-6; CDR3: CASSFEVGQGSGANVLTF; DNA: TGTGCCAGCAGCTTCGAGGTGGGACAGGGTTCTGGGGCCAACGTCCTGACTTTC
size: few; D: TRBD1; V: TRBV4-2; J: TRBJ1-1; CDR3: CASSQARTGGTEAFF; DNA: TGTGCCAGCAGCCAAGCCAGGACAGGGGGCACTGAAGCTTTCTTT
size: .; D: .; V: TRBV5-6; J: TRBJ2-1; CDR3: CASSLARYEQFF; DNA: TGTGCCAGCAGCTTGGCCAGGTATGAGCAGTTCTTC
size: .; D: .; V: TRBV10-2; J: TRBJ2-4; CDR3: CASSESILAKNIQYF; DNA: TGCGCCAGCAGTGAGTCTATCCTAGCCAAAAACATTCAGTACTTC
size: .; D: .; V: TRBV13; J: TRBJ1-1; CDR3: CASSLVSFEAFF; DNA: TGTGCCAGCAGCTTAGTGTCGTTTGAAGCTTTCTTT
size: .; D: .; V: TRBV27; J: TRBJ2-1; CDR3: CASSYQGRSYNEQFF; DNA: TGTGCCAGCAGTTACCAGGGGCGCTCCTACAATGAGCAGTTCTTC
size: .; D: .; V: TRBV19; J: TRBJ2-7; CDR3: CASSMGYEQYF; DNA: TGTGCCAGTAGTATGGGCTACGAGCAGTACTTC
size: .; D: .; V: TRBV9; J: TRBJ1-1; CDR3: CASSAGGLQNTEAFF; DNA: TGTGCCAGCAGCGCAGGAGGTCTCCAGAACACTGAAGCTTTCTTT
size: .; D: TRBD1; V: TRBV30; J: TRBJ2-7; CDR3: CAWSGGTGITYEQYF; DNA: TGTGCCTGGAGTGGCGGGACAGGGATTACCTACGAGCAGTACTTC
size: .; D: TRBD1; V: TRBV5-4; J: TRBJ1-1; CDR3: CASSLTTGGVGTEAFF; DNA: TGTGCCAGCAGCTTGACGACAGGGGGCGTCGGCACTGAAGCTTTCTTT
size: .; D: .; V: TRBV16; J: TRBJ1-2; CDR3: CASSQSAGYSRDYGYTF; DNA: TGTGCCAGCAGCCAATCTGCAGGATACTCCAGGGACTATGGCTACACCTTC
size: .; D: TRBD2; V: TRBV7-9; J: TRBJ2-1; CDR3: CASSFRGSYNEQFF; DNA: TGTGCCAGCAGCTTCCGCGGGAGCTACAATGAGCAGTTCTTC
size: .; D: .; V: TRBV19; J: TRBJ2-6; CDR3: CASSMPRGVPGANVLTF; DNA: TGTGCCAGTAGTATGCCCAGGGGGGTTCCTGGGGCCAACGTCCTGACTTTC
size: once; D: .; V: TRBV10-3; J: TRBJ2-5; CDR3: CAISDRRGQETQYF; DNA: TGTGCCATCAGTGACCGACGGGGGCAAGAGACCCAGTACTTC
size: .; D: TRBD2; V: TRBV28; J: TRBJ2-7; CDR3: CAVLAGGTYEQYF; DNA: TGTGCCGTCCTAGCGGGAGGGACCTACGAGCAGTACTTC
size: .; D: .; V: TRBV18; J: TRBJ2-4; CDR3: CASSPGNQNIQYF; DNA: TGTGCCAGCTCACCGGGGAACCAAAACATTCAGTACTTC
size: .; D: TRBD1; V: TRBV5-1; J: TRBJ2-1; CDR3: CASSLDPGGGEQFF; DNA: TGCGCCAGCAGCTTGGATCCAGGGGGTGGTGAGCAGTTCTTC
size: .; D: .; V: TRBV5-4; J: TRBJ1-4; CDR3: CASSLRRGGGEKLFF; DNA: TGTGCCAGCAGCTTGAGAAGGGGTGGGGGTGAAAAACTGTTTTTT
size: few; D: .; V: TRBV9; J: TRBJ1-1; CDR3: CASSVEGRGGAFF; DNA: TGTGCCAGCAGCGTAGAGGGGAGGGGTGGCGCTTTCTTT
size: .; D: .; V: TRBV7-9; J: TRBJ1-2; CDR3: CASSLQGRGGGYTF; DNA: TGTGCCAGCAGCTTACAGGGCAGGGGCGGCGGCTACACCTTC
size: once; D: TRBD2; V: TRBV28; J: TRBJ2-1; CDR3: CASSWTSGGAYNEQFF; DNA: TGTGCCAGCAGTTGGACTAGCGGCGGGGCCTACAATGAGCAGTTCTTC
size: .; D: .; V: TRBV9; J: TRBJ2-2; CDR3: CASSPSRSGGNTGELFF; DNA: TGTGCCAGCAGCCCCTCTAGGAGCGGAGGGAACACCGGGGAGCTGTTTTTT
size: few; D: TRBD1; V: TRBV2; J: TRBJ1-1; CDR3: CASRTGQNTEAFF; DNA: TGTGCCAGCAGGACAGGGCAGAACACTGAAGCTTTCTTT
size: .; D: .; V: TRBV15; J: TRBJ1-1; CDR3: CATSRDRAGLFSTEAFF; DNA: TGTGCCACCAGCAGAGATAGGGCAGGGCTGTTCAGCACTGAAGCTTTCTTT
size: .; D: TRBD1; V: TRBV27; J: TRBJ1-4; CDR3: CASSSPGTGNEKLFF; DNA: TGTGCCAGCAGTTCGCCCGGGACAGGGAATGAAAAACTGTTTTTT
size: .; D: TRBD1; V: TRBV2; J: TRBJ2-4; CDR3: CASSAGQGDAKNIQYF; DNA: TGTGCCAGCAGTGCGGGGCAGGGGGATGCCAAAAACATTCAGTACTTC
size: once; D: TRBD2; V: TRBV9; J: TRBJ2-3; CDR3: CASSASGSTDTQYF; DNA: TGTGCCAGCAGCGCTAGCGGGAGCACAGATACGCAGTATTTT